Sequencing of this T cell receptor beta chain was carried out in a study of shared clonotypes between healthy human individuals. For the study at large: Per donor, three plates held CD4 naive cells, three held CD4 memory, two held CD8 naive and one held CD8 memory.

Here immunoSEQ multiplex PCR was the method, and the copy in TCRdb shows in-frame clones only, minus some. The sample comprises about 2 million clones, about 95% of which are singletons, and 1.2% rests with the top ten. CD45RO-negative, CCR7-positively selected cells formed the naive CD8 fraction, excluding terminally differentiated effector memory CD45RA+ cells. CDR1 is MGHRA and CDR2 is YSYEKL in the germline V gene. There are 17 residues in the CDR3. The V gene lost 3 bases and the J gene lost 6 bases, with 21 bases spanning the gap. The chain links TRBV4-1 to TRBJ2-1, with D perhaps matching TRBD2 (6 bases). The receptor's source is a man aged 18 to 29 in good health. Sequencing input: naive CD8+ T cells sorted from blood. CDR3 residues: CASSHRFSPEGLNEQFF. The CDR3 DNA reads TGCGCCAGCAGCCATCGGTTTAGCCCGGAGGGTCTCAATGAGCAGTTCTTC.